These 20 T cell receptor beta chains originate from one sample sequenced in a study of blood T cell repertoires in COVID-19. TCRdb keeps only in-frame clones here, not all; method: immunoSEQ multiplex PCR. The table lists 140,000 or so clones, 80% of them singletons. Source material: peripheral blood. These receptors came from a woman in her 50s with acute or convalescent COVID-19.

V is TRBV29-1 and J is TRBJ2-4, with TRBD1 matching 9 bases. Germline assignment: CDR1 SQVTM and CDR2 ANQGSEA. The CDR3 is made up of 13 amino acids. The trim removed 3 bases at V and 6 bases at J, leaving 3 bases unmatched. CDR3: CSVDWGQGNIQYF. The CDR3, as DNA: TGCAGCGTTGATTGGGGACAGGGAAACATTCAGTACTTC.

The rearrangement joins TRBV6-5 to TRBJ1-2, with 9 bases fitting TRBD1. Germline V CDR1 and CDR2: MNHEY, SVGAGI. V was clipped by 5 bases and J by 4 bases; unmatched bases: 8. This CDR3 region has 15 residues. The CDR3 loop is CASSRGTGNSYGYTF. The CDR3 nucleotides read TGTGCCAGCAGTCGGGGGACAGGGAACTCCTATGGCTACACCTTC.

This clone occurred a few times. The V call is TRBV6-6, the J call TRBJ1-3, with unresolved D. Germline lookup yields CDR1 MNHNY and CDR2 SVGAGI (reference sequence). The CDR3 totals 13 residues. The V end was cut by 7 bases, the J end by 3 bases, with 10 bases between. CDR3 loop: CASTLMVGNTIYF. The CDR3 DNA reads as TGTGCCAGCACCCTAATGGTTGGAAACACCATATATTTT.

This chain joins TRBV4-3 and TRBJ2-3; D unresolved. This CDR3 has 15 residues. Deletions cut 0 bases from V and 1 base from J, with 8 bases between. Per germline, CDR1 LGHNA and CDR2 YSLEER. The DNA for the CDR3 is TGCGCCAGCAGCCAAGAACTATTGGGCACAGATACGCAGTATTTT. Translation: CASSQELLGTDTQYF.

V and J are TRBV6-2 or TRBV6-3 and TRBJ1-2; 7 bases match TRBD1. The V segment lost 6 bases and the J segment 7 bases; nucleotides outside the gene matches: 8. The CDR3 sequence is 13 residues long. CDR1 MNHEY and CDR2 SVGEGT come from the germline V gene. The CDR3 is CASSQTGRSGYTF. The CDR3 DNA sequence: TGTGCCAGCAGCCAGACAGGGCGTTCTGGCTACACCTTC.

The CDR3 region is CASSLGSEKLFF. The DNA for the CDR3 is TGTGCCAGCAGTTTAGGGAGTGAAAAACTGTTTTTT. The chain combines TRBV12-3 or TRBV12-4 with TRBJ1-4; D call uncertain. V lost 1 base, J lost 7 bases, and 4 bases lay in between. CDR3 length equals 12 residues.

The genes are TRBV28 and TRBJ1-6, with 7 positions matching TRBD1. The CDR3 is 16 amino acids. V lost 5 bases, J lost 6 bases, and 10 bases stayed unmatched. CDR1 is MDHEN, CDR2 SYDVKM, per germline. CDR3 in DNA: TGTGCCAGCAGTGCCTTAAGGGGGCGGGGTAATTCACCCCTCCACTTT. This encodes CASSALRGRGNSPLHF.

With regard to this clone: One end of the junction is discordant with germline, which a read error may explain. The V and J genes are TRBV5-1 and TRBJ2-7; TRBD1 might be the D (6 bases). CDR3 length equals 12 residues. Germline lookup yields CDR1 SGHRS and CDR2 YFSETQ. Here the CDR3 reads CASSLSSGDLCF. The CDR3 nucleotides are TGCGCCAGCAGCTTGAGTTCAGGGGACCTTTGCTTC.

This clone was seen a few times. The chain combines TRBV2 with TRBJ1-2; 8 nucleotides agree with TRBD1. Germline V gene sequence: CDR1 SNHLY, CDR2 FYNNEI. CDR3 length: 13 amino acids. The junction had 8 bases not matched to a gene; V was cut back by 6 bases and J by 8 bases. Here the CDR3 DNA reads TGTGCCAGCAGGTCGGACAGGGCAAAAGGCTACACCTTC. It specifies CASRSDRAKGYTF.

This clone occurred once. The chain employs TRBV27 and TRBJ2-7; tentative D call: TRBD2 (5 bases). V was clipped by 3 bases and J by 0 bases, with 12 bases between them. This CDR3 region has 15 residues. Germline V gives CDR1 MNHEY, CDR2 SMNVEV (reference sequence). CDR3 residues: CASSLSGYLSYEQYF. Here the CDR3 DNA reads TGTGCCAGCAGTTTGTCGGGGTACCTCTCCTACGAGCAGTACTTC.

The chain uses TRBV6-6 and TRBJ2-2, with D possibly TRBD1 on 5 matching bases. The germline V and J ends were trimmed by 7 bases and 6 bases, with 12 bases remaining between them. Germline V gives CDR1 MNHNY, CDR2 SVGAGI (reference sequence). This CDR3 comprises 13 residues. The CDR3 reads CASTTSRAGELFF. As DNA, the CDR3 is TGTGCCAGCACCACATCCAGGGCCGGGGAGCTGTTTTTT.

The gene calls are TRBV29-1 and TRBJ1-2; D gene unclear. The germline V gene encodes CDR1 SQVTM and CDR2 ANQGSEA. V was clipped by 4 bases and J by 5 bases, with 8 bases between them. CDR3 size: 11 residues. This CDR3 reads CSVGASYGYTF. The CDR3 nucleotides read TGCAGCGTTGGAGCTAGTTATGGCTACACCTTC.

The genes are TRBV7-3 and TRBJ2-6; D possibly corresponds to TRBD2 (6 bases). The germline CDR1 and CDR2 sequences are SGHTA and FQGTGA. The CDR3 consists of 15 residues. V lost 6 bases and J 2 bases, leaving 11 bases between the germline ends. The CDR3 loop is CASSSSGAGANVLTF. The CDR3 DNA reads as TGTGCCAGCAGTTCCTCGGGGGCTGGGGCCAACGTCCTGACTTTC. The whole variable domain, filled in from reference TRBV7-3 and TRBJ2-6, reads GAGVSQTPSNKVTEKGKYVELRCDPISGHTALYWYRQSLGQGPEFLIYFQGTGAADDSGLPNDRFFAVRPEGSVSTLKIQRTERGDSAVYLCASSSSGAGANVLTFGAGSRLTVL.

The chain links TRBV15 to TRBJ1-5; D gene unclear. V lost 1 base to trimming and J lost 3 bases, with 7 bases between them. This CDR3 is built from 14 residues. Germline assignment: CDR1 LNHNV and CDR2 YYDKDF (reference sequence). CDR3 DNA: TGTGCCACCAGCAGAGTCCGGGTCAATCAGCCCCAGCATTTT. Residues: CATSRVRVNQPQHF.

The V call is TRBV7-2, the J call TRBJ1-1, with a tentative D call TRBD1 (6 bases). CDR3 length equals 12 residues. V shed 5 bases and J shed 11 bases, with 15 bases lying between them. Looked up from germline, CDR1 is SGHTA and CDR2 is FQGNSA. The CDR3 here is CASSETGTTAFF. DNA of the CDR3: TGTGCCAGCAGCGAAACCGGGACAACGGCTTTCTTT.

The chain has TRBV5-1 and TRBJ2-2, with D possibly matching TRBD2 (7 bases). The V end was cut by 0 bases, the J end by 4 bases, with 10 bases between. The CDR3 runs to 15 residues. From germline, CDR1 is SGHRS and CDR2 YFSETQ. The CDR3: CASSLGGGPTGELFF. As DNA, the CDR3 is TGCGCCAGCAGCTTGGGGGGGGGCCCCACCGGGGAGCTGTTTTTT.

The chain uses TRBV19 and TRBJ2-5, with D possibly being TRBD1 (5 bases). CDR1 and CDR2 (germline): LNHDA, SQIVND (reference sequence). This CDR3 has 15 residues. The V end lost 8 bases, the J end lost 6 bases, and 22 bases lay between the germline ends. This CDR3 is CASRSAAGSSQTQYF. The CDR3 nucleotides read TGTGCCAGTCGCTCAGCAGCAGGGTCTTCACAGACCCAGTACTTC.

In this sample, this clone turned up once. V usage is TRBV19 and J usage is TRBJ2-2, with TRBD1 matching 10 bases. Germline V gene data show CDR1 as LNHDA and CDR2 as SQIVND (reference sequence). Trimming at V came to 6 bases and at J to 2 bases, leaving 9 bases not matched to a gene. The length of the CDR3 is 17 residues. The CDR3 is CASSPPGQGINTGELFF. In nucleotides, the CDR3 is TGTGCCAGTAGCCCTCCGGGACAGGGGATTAACACCGGGGAGCTGTTTTTT.

Here the CDR3 reads CASSSTGLAGGYNEQFF. In DNA form, the CDR3 reads TGTGCCAGCAGCTCCACGGGACTAGCGGGGGGATACAATGAGCAGTTCTTC. V gene TRBV7-3 combines with J gene TRBJ2-1, with 15 bases lining up with TRBD2. J lost 4 bases, V lost 4 bases, and 5 bases had no gene match. CDR1 SGHTA and CDR2 FQGTGA come from the germline V gene. This CDR3 has 17 amino acids.

This chain links TRBV6-2 or TRBV6-3 with TRBJ1-5; D is possibly TRBD1 (5 bases). The CDR3 covers 17 residues. Trimming took 0 bases from V and 3 from J, leaving 15 bases between them. Germline CDR1 and CDR2: MNHEY and SVGEGT. CDR3: CASSYSTIRQHNQPQHF. DNA of the CDR3: TGTGCCAGCAGTTACTCGACGATTAGACAGCACAATCAGCCCCAGCATTTT.